The 27 T cell receptor beta chains given below trace back to one sample, sequenced in a study of T cell responses to AZD1222 COVID-19 vaccine. Measured with immunoSEQ multiplex PCR; TCRdb has only the in-frame clones, and not every one. This sample has 95,000 to 110,000 clones; approximately 89% occur once, and the top ten carry more than 8%. The sample consisted of peripheral blood, taken on day 0 of AZD1222 vaccination. All receptors derive from an adult in good health.

V gene TRBV15 combines with J gene TRBJ2-7; 9 positions match TRBD2. V gave up 4 bases and J gave up 4 bases; unmatched junction bases: 5. CDR3 length: 14 amino acids. Germline V CDR1 and CDR2: LNHNV, YYDKDF (reference sequence). The CDR3 bases are TGTGCCACCAGCAAAGAGCGGGGGGAATACGAGCAGTACTTC. Translation gives CATSKERGEYEQYF.

The chain uses TRBV11-2 and TRBJ2-3; 11 positions agree with TRBD2. The CDR3 loop spans 15 amino acids. J gave up 6 bases and V 2 bases, and 4 bases lay outside the gene matches. The germline V gene has CDR1 SGHAT and CDR2 FQNNGV. DNA for the CDR3: TGTGCCAGCAGCTTAATTAGCGGGGGGGCGGATACGCAGTATTTT. Its translation: CASSLISGGADTQYF.

V usage is TRBV5-4 and J usage is TRBJ2-2; 14 bases fit TRBD2. This CDR3 contains 15 residues. Unmatched junction bases numbered 1, after V lost 3 bases and J lost 6 bases. CDR1 SGHNT and CDR2 YYREEE come from the germline V gene (reference sequence). In nucleotides, the CDR3 is TGTGCCAGCAGCTCGGGACTAGCGGGAGCCGGGGAGCTGTTTTTT. It translates to CASSSGLAGAGELFF.

This chain links TRBV11-2 with TRBJ1-6; 7 positions agree with TRBD1. The CDR3 has 13 residues. The V and J ends lost 5 bases and 8 bases, in that order; junction bases with no gene match: 3. In germline, CDR1 is SGHAT, CDR2 FQNNGV. CDR3 DNA sequence: TGTGCCAGCAGCCCAGGGACAGATTCACCCCTCCACTTT. Translation gives CASSPGTDSPLHF.

The rearrangement joins TRBV6-2 or TRBV6-3 to TRBJ2-7; TRBD1 matches at 8 bases. The germline gives CDR1 MNHEY, CDR2 SVGEGT. Germline trimming cut 0 bases from V and 2 bases from J; bases unmatched to any gene: 6. The CDR3 is 16 amino acids. The DNA of the CDR3 is TGTGCCAGCAGTTACTCCGGGGACAGGTTCACCTACGAGCAGTACTTC. Its protein is CASSYSGDRFTYEQYF.

This clone was observed a handful of times. The chain recombines TRBV6-1 with TRBJ1-3; 8 bases map to TRBD1. This CDR3 region has 18 residues. The trim removed 3 bases at V and 4 bases at J, leaving 14 bases unmatched. CDR1 and CDR2 from the germline V gene are MNHNS and SASEGT. The CDR3 protein is CASSDLFGQGVFGNTIYF. The CDR3 DNA reads as TGTGCCAGCAGTGATTTGTTCGGACAGGGAGTGTTCGGAAACACCATATATTTT.

This chain links TRBV19 with TRBJ1-2; D is uncertain. CDR1 and CDR2 from the germline V gene are LNHDA and SQIVND (reference sequence). This CDR3 comprises 16 residues. V lost 0 bases, J lost 4 bases, and 15 bases lay in between. The CDR3: CASSIDFALQFYGYTF. CDR3 DNA sequence: TGTGCCAGTAGTATAGATTTCGCACTACAATTCTATGGCTACACCTTC. Using reference TRBV19 and TRBJ1-2 for the parts outside the CDR3, the full variable domain is DGGITQSPKYLFRKEGQNVTLSCEQNLNHDAMYWYRQDPGQGLRLIYYSQIVNDFQKGDIAEGYSVSREKKESFPLTVTSAQKNPTAFYLCASSIDFALQFYGYTFGSGTRLTVV.

V usage is TRBV6-5 and J usage is TRBJ1-5; 8 nucleotides line up with TRBD1. CDR3 length: 14 amino acids. J lost 4 bases, V lost 5 bases, and 4 bases had no gene match. CDR1 is MNHEY and CDR2 is SVGAGI in the germline V gene. The chain's CDR3 is CASSTDRGNQPQHF. For the CDR3, the DNA is TGTGCCAGCAGTACTGACAGGGGAAATCAGCCCCAGCATTTT.

The V and J genes are TRBV10-3 and TRBJ1-1; D uncertain. Germline CDR1 and CDR2: ENHRY and SYGVKD. The CDR3 runs to 14 residues. The V gene lost 4 bases and the J gene lost 1 base, with 10 bases spanning the gap. The CDR3 coding sequence is TGTGCCATCAGTGTTGGCGCCGGGAACACTGAAGCTTTCTTT. Protein: CAISVGAGNTEAFF.

V gene TRBV5-6 combines with J gene TRBJ1-5; maybe TRBD1 (6 bases). Trimming shortened V by 1 base and J by 7 bases, and 15 bases separated the two germline ends. The CDR3 contains 15 residues. CDR1 and CDR2 from the germline V gene are SGHDT and YYEEEE. CDR3 coding DNA: TGTGCCAGCAGCTTGAGCGCGGACAGACTGCAGCCCCAGCATTTT. As protein: CASSLSADRLQPQHF. The full variable domain, with the rest looked up from reference TRBV5-6 and TRBJ1-5, is DAGVTQSPTHLIKTRGQQVTLRCSPKSGHDTVSWYQQALGQGPQFIFQYYEEEERQRGNFPDRFSGHQFPNYSSELNVNALLLGDSALYLCASSLSADRLQPQHFGDGTRLSIL.

J is TRBJ2-7 and V is TRBV6-5; the match to TRBD2 covers 10 bases. Trimming took 5 bases from V and 0 from J; bases not matched to a gene: 4. The CDR3 has 15 residues. In germline, CDR1 is MNHEY, CDR2 SVGAGI. The CDR3 DNA reads TGTGCCAGCAGTATCGGACTAGCGGACTCCTACGAGCAGTACTTC. Amino acid sequence: CASSIGLADSYEQYF.

The chain's CDR3 is CASSSTGGPTYGYTF. In nucleotides, the CDR3 is TGTGCCAGCAGCTCGACAGGGGGACCAACCTATGGCTACACCTTC. This chain connects TRBV7-9 to TRBJ1-2, with 9 bases fitting TRBD1. This CDR3 comprises 15 residues. Germline lookup yields CDR1 SEHNR and CDR2 FQNEAQ (reference sequence). With 4 bases clipped from V and 4 bases from J, the junction kept 7 bases outside the gene matches.

V and J are TRBV5-1 and TRBJ2-7; 7 bases map to TRBD1. Germline V gene sequence: CDR1 SGHRS, CDR2 YFSETQ. The CDR3 length is 14 residues. With V trimmed by 0 bases and J by 5 bases, 5 bases remained unmatched. The CDR3 nucleotides are TGCGCCAGCAGCTTGGCCGACAGGGCAAACGAGCAGTACTTC. Its translation is CASSLADRANEQYF.

This clone was observed a few times. This chain uses TRBV6-4 with TRBJ2-3; 10 positions match TRBD1. Germline loops: CDR1 MRHNA, CDR2 SNTAGT. CDR3 length: 16 residues. The trim removed 3 bases at V and 3 bases at J, leaving 6 bases unmatched. CDR3 sequence: CASSEETGGSTDTQYF. The CDR3 bases are TGTGCCAGCAGTGAAGAGACAGGGGGCTCGACAGATACGCAGTATTTT.

This clone was recorded only once. This chain links TRBV19 with TRBJ2-3; D gene uncertain. The CDR3 loop spans 15 amino acids. The V and J ends lost 3 bases and 2 bases respectively, with 12 bases between them. Germline V gene sequence: CDR1 LNHDA, CDR2 SQIVND (reference sequence). CDR3 region: CASSIGQVVTDTQYF. In DNA form, the CDR3 reads TGTGCCAGTAGTATCGGGCAGGTTGTCACAGATACGCAGTATTTT.

A single count supports this clone. The V call is TRBV18, the J call TRBJ1-6; D uncertain. CDR1 KGHSH and CDR2 LQKENI come from the germline V gene. With 5 bases removed from V and 5 bases from J, the gap between germline ends came to 10 bases. CDR3 length: 14 amino acids. The CDR3 sequence is CASSSNFNNSPLHF. In nucleotides, the CDR3 is TGTGCCAGCTCATCAAACTTTAATAATTCACCCCTCCACTTT.

This clone was found a few times. V and J are TRBV19 and TRBJ1-1, with D hard to call. From germline, CDR1 is LNHDA and CDR2 SQIVND (reference sequence). The CDR3 is 12 amino acids. Deletions cut 7 bases from V and 11 bases from J, with 17 bases between. In DNA form, the CDR3 reads TGTGCCAGTACACAGCCACCACAACAGGCTTTCTTT. This translates into CASTQPPQQAFF.

The chain has TRBV5-6 and TRBJ1-2; D unresolved. This CDR3 has 14 residues. The V gene lost 0 bases and the J gene lost 8 bases, with 14 bases spanning the gap. Germline V gives CDR1 SGHDT, CDR2 YYEEEE. CDR3 sequence (DNA): TGTGCCAGCAGCTTGGCTCGGACCCTTAGGGGCTACACCTTC. This codes for CASSLARTLRGYTF.

The chain carries TRBV2 and TRBJ2-7; D may be TRBD2 (5 bases). The CDR3 contains 12 residues. Germline CDR1 is SNHLY and CDR2 is FYNNEI. V shed 9 bases and J shed 0 bases, with 9 bases lying between them. CDR3: CASRTDSYEQYF. In nucleotides, the CDR3 is TGTGCCAGTCGGACTGACTCCTACGAGCAGTACTTC.

The chain is built from TRBV18 and TRBJ2-1, with D uncertain. Looked up from germline, CDR1 is KGHSH and CDR2 is LQKENI. This CDR3 region has 11 residues. The V gene lost 6 bases and the J gene lost 8 bases, with 8 bases spanning the gap. The CDR3 spells CASSRVDEQFF. Here the CDR3 DNA reads TGTGCCAGCTCTAGGGTCGATGAGCAGTTCTTC.

The chain carries TRBV11-2 and TRBJ1-5; D unresolved. Trimming stripped 2 bases from V and 0 bases from J, with 2 bases between. Germline lookup yields CDR1 SGHAT and CDR2 FQNNGV. The CDR3 consists of 13 residues. CDR3 in amino acids: CASSLSSNQPQHF. CDR3 nucleotides: TGTGCCAGCAGCTTAAGTAGCAATCAGCCCCAGCATTTT.

This clone occurred once. V and J are TRBV6-5 and TRBJ2-5, with D unclear. Per the germline V gene, CDR1 is MNHEY and CDR2 is SVGAGI. This CDR3 spans 16 amino acids. V lost 2 bases and J lost 4, with 17 bases in between. The CDR3 region is CASSYGEINRAETQYF. The CDR3 region has the DNA TGTGCCAGCAGTTACGGGGAAATCAATAGGGCAGAGACCCAGTACTTC.

The rearrangement joins TRBV15 to TRBJ2-2; no clear D. The CDR3 is 13 amino acids. With 6 bases removed from V and 4 bases from J, the gap between germline ends came to 9 bases. Per the germline V gene, CDR1 is LNHNV and CDR2 is YYDKDF (reference sequence). CDR3 sequence (DNA): TGTGCCACCAGAACCAGCGCCACCGGGGAGCTGTTTTTT. Translated: CATRTSATGELFF.

This chain uses TRBV9 with TRBJ2-1; D gene uncertain. V gave up 0 bases and J gave up 6 bases, with 13 bases separating them. Per the germline V gene, CDR1 is SGDLS and CDR2 is YYNGEE. The CDR3 loop spans 15 amino acids. CDR3 region: CASSVGIAGPNEQFF. CDR3 DNA: TGTGCCAGCAGCGTAGGAATAGCCGGACCCAATGAGCAGTTCTTC.

This chain uses TRBV7-9 with TRBJ1-3; D is ambiguous. V was clipped by 1 base and J by 0 bases, with 4 bases between them. Germline CDR1 SEHNR, CDR2 FQNEAQ (reference sequence). This CDR3 comprises 14 residues. Written as DNA, the CDR3 is TGTGCCAGCAGCTTAGGGGGCTCTGGAAACACCATATATTTT. It specifies CASSLGGSGNTIYF.

Note on this clone: One end of the junction does not line up with germline, which may come from a read error. DNA of the CDR3: TGTGCCAGCAGATGGACTAGCGGGGGGGATAGATCCTGCGAGCAGTACTTC. It yields the protein CASRWTSGGDRSCEQYF. The genes are TRBV7-2 and TRBJ2-7; 15 bases align to TRBD2. Germline CDR1 SGHTA, CDR2 FQGNSA. This CDR3 has 17 residues.

This clone has more than one count but fewer than ten. The rearrangement joins TRBV6-2 or TRBV6-3 to TRBJ2-7, with D possibly TRBD1 on 6 matching bases. The CDR3 is 15 amino acids. Trimming removed 0 bases from V and 2 bases from J, with 11 bases in between. Germline V gives CDR1 MNHEY, CDR2 SVGEGT. CDR3 bases: TGTGCCAGCAGTTACTCGGACAGTTTGCCCTACGAGCAGTACTTC. Residues: CASSYSDSLPYEQYF.